Detailed here is one T cell receptor beta chain. Its antigen is currently unknown. Because the CDR3's place on the DNA is in doubt, the DNA is left out and the CDR3 is given as listed by TCRdb. This entry comes from a study of CD8+CD57+ T cells in acquired aplastic anemia. Across the whole study: Each DNA sample taken from sorted CD4+ and CD8+ cells came to about 3.2 ug on average.

General observations from the study: Patients shared some 29 CD8+ CDR3 sequences with controls. Statistical testing detected no significant gap in CD8+ Simpson's diversity between patients and controls.

TCR beta VDJ and CDR3 were profiled, and genomic DNA was the template. MiXCR, applied by TCRdb to the reads, yields one record per CDR3 protein. The sample lists just over 400,000 distinct CDR3 sequences, about two thirds occurring once. The sequenced sample was sorted CD4+, CD8+, or CD8+CD57+ T cells (not recorded which) from PBMCs. This sequence originates from a human donor in good health, serving as a control.

The CDR3 loop is CASSVQDTQYFGQQYF. The chain links TRBV9 to TRBJ2-7. CDR1 is SGDLS and CDR2 is YYNGEE in the germline V gene. Termini included, the CDR3 measures 16 amino acids.